The 8 T cell receptor beta chains listed next were all sequenced from one sample in a study of CD8 T cells in ankylosing spondylitis. TCRdb fed the 5' RACE reads into MiXCR, producing one record per CDR3 protein. Found here are 250,000 to 400,000 distinct CDR3 sequences, approximately 10% of them singletons; the top ten hold 9.1%. What was sequenced was blood, either unsorted or a sorted T cell fraction (not recorded which). The receptors derive from a female donor with ankylosing spondylitis or in good health (not recorded which).

A few counts support this clonotype. The chain links TRBV9 to TRBJ2-1; 16 bases map to TRBD2. This CDR3 spans 17 amino acids. Germline V gene sequence: CDR1 SGDLS, CDR2 YYNGEE. V gave up 3 bases and J gave up 12 bases; unmatched junction bases: 12. CDR3 sequence reads: CASSGSPGTSGGAWQFF. The CDR3 DNA reads as TGTGCCAGCAGCGGCTCACCAGGGACTAGCGGGGGGGCGTGGCAGTTCTTC.

In this sample, this clonotype turned up many times. This rearrangement joins TRBV20-1 to TRBJ2-1; unclear D gene. The length of the CDR3 is 10 residues. Germline V gene lookup returns CDR1 DFQATT and CDR2 SNEGSKA (reference sequence). Trimming removed 5 bases from V and 6 bases from J, with 5 bases in between. The DNA for the CDR3 is TGCAGTGCTCCCAGCAATGAGCAGTTCTTC. Translated, it gives CSAPSNEQFF.

This clonotype came up a few times. This chain connects TRBV28 to TRBJ2-7; D perhaps matches TRBD1 (6 bases). This CDR3 spans 14 amino acids. The V end was cut by 7 bases, the J end by 0 bases, with 13 bases between. Germline V lookup: CDR1 MDHEN, CDR2 SYDVKM. CDR3 nucleotide sequence: TGTGCCAGCAAGGGGACACCGCTCTCCTACGAGCAGTACTTC. It is translated as CASKGTPLSYEQYF.

This clonotype was picked up many times. The gene calls are TRBV20-1 and TRBJ2-1, with no clear D. V was pared by 4 bases and J by 6 bases, with 13 bases between. Per the germline V gene, CDR1 is DFQATT and CDR2 is SNEGSKA (reference sequence). This CDR3 comprises 13 residues. CDR3 sequence reads: CSATTRLANEQFF. The CDR3 bases are TGCAGTGCTACTACCAGGCTGGCCAATGAGCAGTTCTTC.

This clonotype turned up a few times. This chain uses TRBV5-1 with TRBJ1-1; the match to TRBD1 covers 11 bases. This CDR3 comprises 17 residues. The V gene end was trimmed by 0 bases and the J gene end by 0 bases; junction bases not matched to a gene: 4. Germline V gives CDR1 SGHRS, CDR2 YFSETQ. For the CDR3, the DNA is TGCGCCAGCAGCTTGGCCGGGACAGGGGGGGTGAACACTGAAGCTTTCTTT. Translation gives CASSLAGTGGVNTEAFF.

The V and J genes are TRBV20-1 and TRBJ1-3; D remains ambiguous. The CDR3 is 14 residues long. CDR1 DFQATT and CDR2 SNEGSKA come from the germline V gene (reference sequence). V shed 4 bases and J shed 0 bases, with 10 bases lying between them. The CDR3 spells CSAKVLLSGNTIYF. The CDR3 DNA is TGCAGTGCTAAGGTCCTACTCTCTGGAAACACCATATATTTT.

This clonotype was picked up many times. This rearrangement joins TRBV24-1 to TRBJ2-1, with 9 bases that match TRBD2. Trimming at V came to 2 bases and at J to 7 bases, leaving 8 bases not matched to a gene. The germline V gene encodes CDR1 KGHDR and CDR2 SFDVKD. The CDR3 consists of 16 residues. CDR3 in DNA: TGTGCCACCAGTGATTCCTTTAGCGGGAGAGGAAATGAGCAGTTCTTC. Residues: CATSDSFSGRGNEQFF.

This clonotype occurred many times. The J gene is TRBJ2-1, the V gene TRBV12-3 or TRBV12-4; TRBD2 matches at 10 bases. J lost 8 bases, V lost 2 bases, and 6 bases had no gene match. The CDR3 runs 15 residues. The CDR3 loop is CASSLSLAGVHEQFF. CDR3 sequence (DNA): TGTGCCAGCAGTTTAAGTCTAGCGGGAGTCCATGAGCAGTTCTTC.